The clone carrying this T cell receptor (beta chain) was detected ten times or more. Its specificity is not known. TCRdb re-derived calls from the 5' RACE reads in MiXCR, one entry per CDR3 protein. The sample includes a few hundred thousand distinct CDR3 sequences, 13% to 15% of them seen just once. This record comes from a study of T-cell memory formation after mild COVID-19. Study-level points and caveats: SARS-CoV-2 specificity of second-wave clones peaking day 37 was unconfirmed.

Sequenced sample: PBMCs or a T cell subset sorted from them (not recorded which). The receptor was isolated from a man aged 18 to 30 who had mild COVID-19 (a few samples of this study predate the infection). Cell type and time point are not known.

CDR3 region: CASSLGSGGTGELFF. As DNA, the CDR3 is TGTGCCAGCAGTTTGGGTAGCGGGGGCACCGGGGAGCTGTTTTTT. The V call is TRBV12-3 or TRBV12-4, the J call TRBJ2-2, with 9 bases aligning to TRBD2. Trimming removed 3 bases from V and 4 bases from J; junction bases left unmatched: 3. CDR3 length: 15 residues.